The 13 T cell receptor beta chains given below trace back to one sample, sequenced in a study of early T cells in non-severe SARS-CoV-2 infection. From the 5' RACE reads, TCRdb called clonotypes with MiXCR, one entry per CDR3 protein. Here the sample spans about 45,000 distinct CDR3 sequences, around 10% being singletons. Material for sequencing was whole blood. The receptor set was obtained from an adult who was a healthcare worker with PCR-confirmed SARS-CoV-2 infection or an uninfected control (not recorded which).

This clonotype was seen repeatedly, ten times or more. The chain recombines TRBV28 with TRBJ2-1; 14 nucleotides align to TRBD2. This CDR3 contains 15 residues. V shed 5 bases and J 7 bases; nucleotides not matched to a gene: 4. Germline-derived CDR1 and CDR2 are MDHEN and SYDVKM. The CDR3 DNA reads TGTGCCAGCAGTCCGGGACTAGCGGGAGTTAATGAGCAGTTCTTC. Protein product: CASSPGLAGVNEQFF.

This clonotype showed up many times. The gene calls are TRBV20-1 and TRBJ2-2, with TRBD2 matching 7 bases. Germline values: CDR1 DFQATT, CDR2 SNEGSKA (reference sequence). J lost 4 bases, V lost 6 bases, and 5 bases had no gene match. CDR3 length: 13 amino acids. The CDR3 nucleotides are TGCAGTGCAATCAGGGAGGGCACCGGGGAGCTGTTTTTT. As protein: CSAIREGTGELFF.

As concerns this clonotype: It may be a read error: a sequence one base away is much more abundant. The chain employs TRBV9 and TRBJ2-7; TRBD2 matches at 8 bases. This CDR3 region has 15 residues. The V gene end was trimmed by 4 bases and the J gene end by 3 bases; junction bases not matched to a gene: 9. Germline V lookup: CDR1 SGDLS, CDR2 YYNGEE. The CDR3 reads CASSISGEDLYEQYF. CDR3 bases: TGTGCCAGCAGCATTAGCGGGGAAGACCTCTACGAGCAGTACTTC.

This clonotype was counted at least ten times. CDR3 nucleotide sequence: TGTGCCAGCTCCCTTCAGGGTGCCCCCTCCTCTGGAAACACCATATATTTT. Translating it yields CASSLQGAPSSGNTIYF. The chain has TRBV2 and TRBJ1-3; TRBD1 might be the D (5 bases). The CDR3 totals 17 residues. Trimming removed 8 bases from V and 0 bases from J, with 20 bases in between. Per the germline V gene, CDR1 is SNHLY and CDR2 is FYNNEI.

At least ten counts were recorded for this clonotype. The chain has TRBV7-8 and TRBJ1-1; a possible D gene is TRBD1 (6 bases). The CDR3 totals 16 residues. Looked up from germline, CDR1 is SGHVS and CDR2 is FQNEAQ. Trimming shortened V by 7 bases and J by 4 bases, and 22 bases separated the two germline ends. CDR3 in amino acids: CASTNTGGLRSTEAFF. The CDR3, as DNA: TGTGCCAGCACCAACACCGGGGGCCTCCGGAGCACTGAAGCTTTCTTT. Based on the CDR3 plus reference TRBV7-8 and TRBJ1-1, the full variable domain is GAGVSQSPRYKVAKRGQDVALRCDPISGHVSLFWYQQALGQGPEFLTYFQNEAQLDKSGLPSDRFFAERPEGSVSTLKIQRTQQEDSAVYLCASTNTGGLRSTEAFFGQGTRLTVV.

The chain uses TRBV6-6 and TRBJ1-1; the D gene is possibly TRBD1 (6 bases). The ends were cut back, 7 bases at V and 4 bases at J, with 13 bases in the middle. CDR3 size: 13 residues. Germline V gene sequence: CDR1 MNHNY, CDR2 SVGAGI (reference sequence). In nucleotides, the CDR3 is TGTGCCAGCAATTGGGACACAGGCACTGAAGCTTTCTTT. Its translation: CASNWDTGTEAFF.

As concerns this clonotype: This may stem from a read error, because a much larger clone lies one nucleotide away. This chain links TRBV29-1 with TRBJ2-1; TRBD1 matches at 7 bases. V dropped 6 bases and J dropped 7; count of bases not matched to a gene: 6. The CDR3 covers 12 residues. CDR1 is SQVTM, CDR2 ANQGSEA, per germline. The CDR3 DNA reads TGCAGCGTCGAGGACAGGCGAAATGAGCAGTTCTTC. It is translated as CSVEDRRNEQFF.

The chain recombines TRBV10-3 with TRBJ2-2; 8 bases match TRBD2. The CDR3 runs 14 residues. Germline V gene data show CDR1 as ENHRY and CDR2 as SYGVKD. With 4 bases clipped from V and 3 bases from J, the junction kept 1 base outside the gene matches. Here the CDR3 reads CAISAAGDTGELFF. CDR3 nucleotides: TGTGCCATCAGTGCAGCGGGAGACACCGGGGAGCTGTTTTTT.

In its sample, this clonotype was seen many times. CDR3 coding DNA: TGTGCCAGCACCAACGGGAACGAGCAGTACTTC. The encoded protein is CASTNGNEQYF. V usage is TRBV6-2 or TRBV6-3 and J usage is TRBJ2-7; a weak D match, TRBD2 (5 bases). Looked up from germline, CDR1 is MNHEY and CDR2 is SVGEGT. The CDR3 consists of 11 residues. The V gene lost 7 bases and the J gene lost 5 bases, with 9 bases spanning the gap.

The chain is built from TRBV25-1 and TRBJ2-7; 9 bases map to TRBD1. V lost 3 bases to trimming and J lost 0 bases; unmatched junction nucleotides: 9. CDR1 and CDR2 from the germline V gene are MGHDK and SYGVNS. The CDR3 runs to 17 residues. CDR3 DNA: TGTGCCAGCAGTGACAACAGGGGGCAGGAGTTCTCCTACGAGCAGTACTTC. Residues: CASSDNRGQEFSYEQYF.

Only a few counts were recorded for this clonotype. The rearrangement joins TRBV28 to TRBJ1-5; no definite D call. V dropped 8 bases and J dropped 0 bases, with 11 bases sitting between them. Germline CDR1 reads MDHEN; CDR2 reads SYDVKM. There are 14 residues in the CDR3. For the CDR3, the DNA is TGTGCCAGCCTCAGGTCCATTAGCAATCAGCCCCAGCATTTT. It is translated as CASLRSISNQPQHF.

This clonotype was recorded at least ten times. This sequence joins TRBV6-2 or TRBV6-3 and TRBJ2-1, with D possibly matching TRBD2 (5 bases). V lost 6 bases to trimming and J lost 12 bases, with 15 bases between them. The CDR3 loop spans 12 amino acids. Germline V gene lookup returns CDR1 MNHEY and CDR2 SVGEGT. This chain's CDR3 is CASSLLVSGQFF. The CDR3 DNA reads as TGTGCCAGCAGCCTCCTCGTCAGCGGGCAGTTCTTC.

The chain employs TRBV7-2 and TRBJ2-5, with D unresolved. V was trimmed by 0 bases and J by 2 bases, leaving 7 bases between them. This CDR3 contains 14 residues. Germline CDR1 reads SGHTA; CDR2 reads FQGNSA. This chain's CDR3 is CASSLARQQETQYF. The CDR3 nucleotides are TGTGCCAGCAGCTTAGCTAGGCAGCAAGAGACCCAGTACTTC.